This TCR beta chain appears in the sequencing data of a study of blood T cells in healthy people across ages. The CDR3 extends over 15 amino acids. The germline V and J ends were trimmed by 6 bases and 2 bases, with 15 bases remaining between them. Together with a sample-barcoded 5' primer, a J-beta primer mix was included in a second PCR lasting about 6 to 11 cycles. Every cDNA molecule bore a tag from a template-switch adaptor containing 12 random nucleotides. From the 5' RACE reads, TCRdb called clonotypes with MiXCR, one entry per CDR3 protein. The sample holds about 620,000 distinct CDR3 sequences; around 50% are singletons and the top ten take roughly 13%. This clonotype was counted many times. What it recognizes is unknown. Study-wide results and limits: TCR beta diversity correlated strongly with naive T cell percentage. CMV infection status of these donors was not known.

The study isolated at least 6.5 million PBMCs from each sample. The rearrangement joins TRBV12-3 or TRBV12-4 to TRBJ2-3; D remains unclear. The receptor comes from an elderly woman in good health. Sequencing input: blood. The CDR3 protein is CASSRPGHSTDTQYF. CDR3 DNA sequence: TGTGCCAGCAGCCGACCGGGTCACTCCACAGATACGCAGTATTTT.